A single TCR beta chain is shown here with its context. Germline values: CDR1 MDHEN, CDR2 SYDVKM. The CDR3 spans 16 residues. J was trimmed by 4 bases and V by 6 bases; bases with no gene match: 4. The sample originates from a study of blood T cell repertoires in COVID-19. On the study more broadly: Acute-phase and convalescent COVID-19 samples originated in the United States, Italy and Spain. From T cells, B-cell-depleted T cells, or PBMCs came the material, which was cDNA or gDNA.

Per the study methods: Counts of nucleated cells, estimated from reference gene primer amplification, were obtained. Assay: immunoSEQ multiplex PCR; the TCRdb copy retains only in-frame clones and omits some. The V and J calls and clone size come from that table; D and trimming were worked out from the DNA. The table shows about 260,000 clones, with about nine tenths occurring only once. Sequences were obtained from peripheral blood. V gene TRBV28 combines with J gene TRBJ2-3; 16 bases are shared with TRBD2. The receptor's source is a woman aged 40-49 years with acute or convalescent COVID-19. The CDR3, as DNA: TGTGCCAGCAGCCGAGGGACTAGCGGGGGGGCAGATACGCAGTATTTT. It specifies CASSRGTSGGADTQYF.